This TCR beta chain was found in a study of beta chain features in type 1 diabetes. Study findings and constraints: Within each of all four CD4+ subsets, Type 1 diabetes patients had TCRB CDR3s that were moderately but significantly shorter.

Expressed TCRB transcripts got sequenced, as all isolated RNA was reverse transcribed. This table comes from immunoSEQ multiplex PCR, and its TCRdb copy is limited to in-frame clones, with some not included. The sample consists of under 300,000 clones, around 24% of them appearing once. Worth noting for this clone: Its antigen is currently unknown.

The CDR3 is 15 residues long. With 0 bases clipped from V and 4 bases from J, the junction kept 3 bases outside the gene matches. Germline CDR1 and CDR2: SGHRS and YFSETQ. The source is a woman under 40 with type 1 diabetes. The chain carries TRBV5-1 and TRBJ2-7, with TRBD1 matching 11 bases. The sample comprised naive CD4+ T cells from blood. The CDR3 DNA is TGCGCCAGCAGCTTGGATGGGACAGGGGGATACGAGCAGTACTTC. Translated: CASSLDGTGGYEQYF. The whole variable domain, filled in from reference TRBV5-1 and TRBJ2-7, reads KAGVTQTPRYLIKTRGQQVTLSCSPISGHRSVSWYQQTPGQGLQFLFEYFSETQRNKGNFPGRFSGRQFSNSRSEMNVSTLELGDSALYLCASSLDGTGGYEQYFGPGTRLTVT.